The rows below give T cell receptor beta chains drawn from one sample of a study of T cells in localized non-small cell lung cancer. Measured with immunoSEQ multiplex PCR; TCRdb has only the in-frame clones, and not every one. The repertoire holds about 2,800 clones, with approximately 40% as singletons. The sequences come from lung tumor tissue, collected before any cancer treatment. Source of these receptors: a male donor older than 55 with stage I squamous cell lung carcinoma. Both conserved end residues are part of each CDR3. A D gene is named only where the DNA matches it firmly. Expanded clones get a size class; other rows say once, few or many, or leave the size out.

DNA | CDR3 | size | J | D | V
TGCAGCGTTAGAGACAGTAACTATGGCTACACCTTC | CSVRDSNYGYTF | NA | TRBJ1-2 | NA | TRBV29-1
TGTGCCAGTAGTACGGGACAGGGGAAGATCTATGGCTACACCTTC | CASSTGQGKIYGYTF | few | TRBJ1-2 | TRBD1 | TRBV19
TGTGCCAGTAGTATAGTGGGACAGGGAAACACTGAAGCTTTCTTT | CASSIVGQGNTEAFF | NA | TRBJ1-1 | TRBD1 | TRBV19
TGCGCCAGCAGCGTGTTGGCAAGAGACAATGAGCAGTTCTTC | CASSVLARDNEQFF | NA | TRBJ2-1 | NA | TRBV5-1
TGTGCCAGCTCACCACACTTATCCAGGGGCGGAATGAACACTGAAGCTTTCTTT | CASSPHLSRGGMNTEAFF | NA | TRBJ1-1 | NA | TRBV18
TGTGCCAGCAGGGGTCTTCCCCCTGGGGAGACCCAGTACTTC | CASRGLPPGETQYF | NA | TRBJ2-5 | NA | TRBV6-9
TGTGCCAGTAGTATAAAGGGGGGCGAGCAGTACTTC | CASSIKGGEQYF | few | TRBJ2-7 | NA | TRBV19
TGCGCCAGCAGCCCGGGGGGAAGCACTGAAGCTTTCTTT | CASSPGGSTEAFF | few | TRBJ1-1 | NA | TRBV23-1
TGTGCCAGTAGTGGAGGACAGAAAGTCTACGAGCAGTACTTC | CASSGGQKVYEQYF | once | TRBJ2-7 | NA | TRBV19
TGTGCCAGCTCACCAAGTCTAGCGGGGTTCTACAATGAGCAGTTCTTC | CASSPSLAGFYNEQFF | NA | TRBJ2-1 | TRBD2 | TRBV18
TGTGCCAGCAGTTTATCGCCAGAAGAGACCCAGTACTTC | CASSLSPEETQYF | NA | TRBJ2-5 | NA | TRBV27
TGTGCCAGCAGTTCGAGGGGGCGGTACGAGCAGTACTTC | CASSSRGRYEQYF | NA | TRBJ2-7 | TRBD1 | TRBV6-8
TGTGCCAGCAGCTTAGGGGTCAACAATGAGCAGTTCTTC | CASSLGVNNEQFF | NA | TRBJ2-1 | NA | TRBV7-2
TGTGCCAGTAGTATAATAAGGGTTACCAGCAATCAGCCCCAGCATTTT | CASSIIRVTSNQPQHF | NA | TRBJ1-5 | NA | TRBV19
TGTGCCAGCAGCTGGGGTTTCAGGAACACAGATACGCAGTATTTT | CASSWGFRNTDTQYF | few | TRBJ2-3 | NA | TRBV11-3
TGTGCCAGCAGTGACTCGGCCGGGGGCAATCAGCCCCAGCATTTT | CASSDSAGGNQPQHF | NA | TRBJ1-5 | NA | TRBV6-8